A selection of T cell receptor beta chains follows, all from one sample in a study of identifying expanded T cells in peripheral blood. Assay: immunoSEQ multiplex PCR; the TCRdb copy retains only in-frame clones and omits some. The table has about 90,000 clones, about 86% seen once; the top ten hold around 6%. The sample comprised blood. These TCRs come from a person between 18 and 70 years old in good health. Each CDR3 is given with its conserved first and last residue. Fields, in order: V gene, D gene, J gene, clone size, CDR3 protein, CDR3 DNA. D genes are given only for firm matches. Part of the rows lack a size; the others show once, few, many or a class for expanded clones.

TRBV21-1	.	TRBJ2-5	.	CASSNPSGQETQYF	TGTGCCAGCAGCAATCCTAGCGGCCAAGAGACCCAGTACTTC
TRBV5-1	TRBD1	TRBJ1-2	many	CASSLAGGNYGYTF	TGCGCCAGCAGCTTAGCAGGGGGCAACTATGGCTACACCTTC
TRBV5-4	.	TRBJ2-1	.	CASSLAVVNEQFF	TGTGCCAGCAGCTTGGCAGTAGTGAATGAGCAGTTCTTC
TRBV11-3	.	TRBJ2-7	.	CASSLDRGPNVYEQYF	TGTGCCAGCAGCTTAGACCGGGGCCCAAATGTCTACGAGCAGTACTTC
TRBV5-6	.	TRBJ2-2	.	CASSADSTNTGELFF	TGTGCCAGCAGCGCGGACAGTACGAACACCGGGGAGCTGTTTTTT
TRBV29-1	.	TRBJ2-1	.	CSVDTGNEQFF	TGCAGCGTTGATACTGGCAATGAGCAGTTCTTC
TRBV7-2	TRBD1	TRBJ2-1	.	CASSRDRGSDEQFF	TGTGCCAGCAGCCGTGACAGGGGCTCCGATGAGCAGTTCTTC
TRBV6-5	.	TRBJ1-2	.	CASSYSSRAGDGYTF	TGTGCCAGCAGTTACTCGAGCAGGGCCGGCGATGGCTACACCTTC
TRBV4-1	.	TRBJ2-3	.	CASSQVWPAQSSTDTQYF	TGCGCCAGCAGCCAAGTCTGGCCAGCCCAGTCTAGCACAGATACGCAGTATTTT
TRBV5-1	TRBD1	TRBJ1-4	.	CASRDRDGEKLFF	TGCGCCAGCAGAGACAGGGACGGTGAAAAACTGTTTTTT
TRBV2	.	TRBJ1-2	.	CASGYGPTSYGYTF	TGTGCCAGCGGCTACGGACCCACTTCTTATGGCTACACCTTC
TRBV6-5	.	TRBJ1-2	.	CASSPRTGVTYGYTF	TGTGCCAGCAGCCCCCGGACGGGCGTTACCTATGGCTACACCTTC
TRBV7-6	.	TRBJ2-2	.	CASSLSGQGSGELFF	TGTGCCAGCAGCTTATCGGGGCAGGGGTCCGGGGAGCTGTTTTTT
TRBV18	TRBD1	TRBJ1-2	.	CASSPTLTTGTDGYTF	TGTGCCAGCTCACCAACTCTAACAACCGGGACAGATGGCTACACCTTC
TRBV4-1	TRBD1	TRBJ2-7	once	CASSQVSGQGAYEQYF	TGCGCCAGCAGCCAAGTTTCAGGACAGGGAGCCTACGAGCAGTACTTC
TRBV6-4	TRBD1	TRBJ2-1	.	CASAAGSRTGDYNGQFF	TGTGCCAGTGCGGCCGGTAGCAGGACAGGAGATTACAATGGGCAGTTCTTC
TRBV13	.	TRBJ2-3	.	CASSLFPDTQYF	TGTGCCAGCAGCTTATTCCCAGATACGCAGTATTTT
TRBV7-9	TRBD1	TRBJ2-3	.	CASSTGQGSADTQYF	TGTGCCAGCAGCACCGGACAGGGCAGCGCAGATACGCAGTATTTT